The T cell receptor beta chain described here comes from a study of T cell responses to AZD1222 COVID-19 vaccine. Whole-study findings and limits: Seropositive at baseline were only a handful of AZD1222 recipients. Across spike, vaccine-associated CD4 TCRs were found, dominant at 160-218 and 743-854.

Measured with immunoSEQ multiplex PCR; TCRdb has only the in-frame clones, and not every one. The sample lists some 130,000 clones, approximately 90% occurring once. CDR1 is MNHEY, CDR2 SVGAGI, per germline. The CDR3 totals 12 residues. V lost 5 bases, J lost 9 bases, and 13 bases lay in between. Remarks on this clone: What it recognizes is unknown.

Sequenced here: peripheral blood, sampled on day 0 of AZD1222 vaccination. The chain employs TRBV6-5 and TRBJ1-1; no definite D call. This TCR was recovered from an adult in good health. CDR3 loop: CASSTPGTKAFF. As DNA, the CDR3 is TGTGCCAGCAGTACACCGGGAACGAAAGCTTTCTTT.